These T cell receptor beta chains were read from a single sample in a study of T cell responses to AZD1222 COVID-19 vaccine. Assay: immunoSEQ multiplex PCR; the TCRdb copy retains only in-frame clones and omits some. The profile covers some 120,000 clones, with around nine tenths appearing a single time and around 2.8% taken by the ten largest. Sequences were derived from peripheral blood, sampled on day 0 of AZD1222 vaccination. Every receptor here comes from an adult in good health. Each CDR3 is given with its conserved first and last residue. The order of the fields is D gene, clone size, J gene, V gene, CDR3 DNA, CDR3 protein. D genes are given only for firm matches. Clone size is not always given. Where it is, it says once, few, many or a class for expanded clones.

>NA|NA|TRBJ2-1|TRBV7-8
TGTGCCAGCAGAAACTCCACGTGGTCCTACAATGAGCAGTTCTTC
CASRNSTWSYNEQFF
>NA|NA|TRBJ1-1|TRBV24-1
TGTGCCACCAGTCAGGACGGTTTAACTGAAGCTTTCTTT
CATSQDGLTEAFF
>NA|NA|TRBJ2-7|TRBV5-1
TGCGCCAGCAGCTTAGGGGACGGCTACGAGCAGTACTTC
CASSLGDGYEQYF
>NA|NA|TRBJ1-3|TRBV5-1
TGCGCCAGCAGCTTTGGGGACGAAAAGGGAAACACCATATATTTT
CASSFGDEKGNTIYF
>NA|NA|TRBJ2-1|TRBV6-5
TGTGCCAGCAAGGTGCGGGGAGACAATGAGCAGTTCTTC
CASKVRGDNEQFF
>NA|NA|TRBJ2-7|TRBV5-1
TGCGCCAGCCGGTTCCTTACCTACGAGCAGTACTTC
CASRFLTYEQYF
>NA|few|TRBJ2-3|TRBV9
TGTGCCAGCAGCACCACTAGCACAGATACGCAGTATTTT
CASSTTSTDTQYF
>NA|NA|TRBJ1-1|TRBV27
TGTGCCAGCAGATCAGGGGCCACAATGAACACTGAAGCTTTCTTT
CASRSGATMNTEAFF
>NA|NA|TRBJ2-1|TRBV29-1
TGCAGCGGGCAAATAGGGGGATGGCAGTTCTTC
CSGQIGGWQFF
>NA|NA|TRBJ2-7|TRBV6-2/TRBV6-3
TGTGCCAGCAGCCTGTACCACGAGCAGTACTTC
CASSLYHEQYF
>TRBD2|few|TRBJ2-7|TRBV6-5
TGTGCCAGCAGTTACGGGCTAGCGGGAGGCGACTACGAGCAGTACTTC
CASSYGLAGGDYEQYF
>TRBD1|NA|TRBJ1-5|TRBV25-1
TGTGCCAGCAGATCAACAGGGGAGGGACAGCCCCAGCATTTT
CASRSTGEGQPQHF
>NA|NA|TRBJ1-1|TRBV14
TGTGCCAGCAGCCAAGAGTATGGGGGAGAAGCTTTCTTT
CASSQEYGGEAFF
>NA|once|TRBJ2-2|TRBV7-2
TGTGCCAGCACCGACAGGGGGGAGCTGTTTTTT
CASTDRGELFF